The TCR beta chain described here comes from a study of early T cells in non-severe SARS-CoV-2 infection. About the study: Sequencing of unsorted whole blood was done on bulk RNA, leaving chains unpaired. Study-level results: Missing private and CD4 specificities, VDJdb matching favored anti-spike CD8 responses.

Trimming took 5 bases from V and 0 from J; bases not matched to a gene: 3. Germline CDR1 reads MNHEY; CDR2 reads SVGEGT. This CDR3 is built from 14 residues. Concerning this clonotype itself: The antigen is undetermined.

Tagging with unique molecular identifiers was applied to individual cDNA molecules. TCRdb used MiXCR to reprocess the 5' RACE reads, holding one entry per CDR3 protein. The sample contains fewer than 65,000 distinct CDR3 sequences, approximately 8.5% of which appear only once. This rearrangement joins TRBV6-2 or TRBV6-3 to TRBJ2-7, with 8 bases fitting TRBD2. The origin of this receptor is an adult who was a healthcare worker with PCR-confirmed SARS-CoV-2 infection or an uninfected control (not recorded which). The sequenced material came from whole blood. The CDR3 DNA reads TGTGCCAGCAGTGCCAGCGGGAGCTCCTACGAGCAGTACTTC. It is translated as CASSASGSSYEQYF.